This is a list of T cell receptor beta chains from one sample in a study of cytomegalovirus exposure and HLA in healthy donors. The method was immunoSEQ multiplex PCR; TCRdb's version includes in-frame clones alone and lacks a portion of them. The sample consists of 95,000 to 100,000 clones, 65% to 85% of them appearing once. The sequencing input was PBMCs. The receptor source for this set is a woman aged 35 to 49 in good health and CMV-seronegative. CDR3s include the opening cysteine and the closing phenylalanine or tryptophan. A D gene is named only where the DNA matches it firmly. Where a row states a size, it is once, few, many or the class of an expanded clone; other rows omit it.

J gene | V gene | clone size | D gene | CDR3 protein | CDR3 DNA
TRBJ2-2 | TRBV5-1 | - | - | CASSFLANTGELFF | TGCGCCAGCAGCTTTTTGGCTAACACCGGGGAGCTGTTTTTT
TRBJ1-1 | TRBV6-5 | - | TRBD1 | CASSHGQELNTEAFF | TGTGCCAGCAGTCACGGACAGGAGCTGAACACTGAAGCTTTCTTT
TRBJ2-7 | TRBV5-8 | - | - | CASSLRQVVYEQYF | TGTGCCAGCAGCTTGCGACAGGTAGTCTACGAGCAGTACTTC
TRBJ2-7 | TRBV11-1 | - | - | CASSLAPGPSEQYF | TGTGCCAGCAGCTTAGCCCCAGGGCCAAGCGAGCAGTACTTC
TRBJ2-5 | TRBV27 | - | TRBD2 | CASSPRLAGEGETQYF | TGTGCCAGCAGTCCACGACTAGCGGGAGAAGGGGAGACCCAGTACTTC
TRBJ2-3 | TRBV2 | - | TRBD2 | CASSLRTSGSADTQYF | TGTGCCAGCAGTCTCCGGACTAGCGGGAGTGCAGATACGCAGTATTTT
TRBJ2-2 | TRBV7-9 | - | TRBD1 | CSSSLGQVLAGELFF | TGTTCCAGCAGCCTGGGACAGGTTCTGGCCGGGGAGCTGTTTTTT
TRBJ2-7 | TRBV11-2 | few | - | CASSLLGRGSKYEQYF | TGTGCCAGCAGCTTATTGGGTAGGGGAAGCAAATACGAGCAGTACTTC
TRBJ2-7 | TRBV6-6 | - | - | CASSYMRFHEQYF | TGTGCCAGCAGTTACATGCGGTTCCACGAGCAGTACTTC
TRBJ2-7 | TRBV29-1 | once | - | CSVDRGYEQYF | TGCAGCGTTGATCGGGGTTACGAGCAGTACTTC
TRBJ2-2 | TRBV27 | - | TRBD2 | CASSWGLAGGTGELFF | TGTGCCAGCAGTTGGGGACTAGCGGGGGGCACCGGGGAGCTGTTTTTT
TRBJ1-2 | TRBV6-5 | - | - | CASSSGPYGYTF | TGTGCCAGCAGTTCAGGGCCCTATGGCTACACCTTC
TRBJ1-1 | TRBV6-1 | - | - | CASREIDRLNTEAFF | TGTGCCAGCAGAGAAATCGACAGGCTGAACACTGAAGCTTTCTTT
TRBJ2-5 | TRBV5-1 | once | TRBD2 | CASSGGTSGETQYF | TGCGCCAGCAGCGGCGGGACTAGCGGAGAGACCCAGTACTTC
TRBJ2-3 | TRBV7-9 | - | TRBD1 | CSSSFTGGADTQYF | TGTTCCAGCAGCTTTACAGGGGGCGCGGATACGCAGTATTTT
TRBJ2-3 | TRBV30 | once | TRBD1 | CACDRGFDGTDTQYF | TGTGCCTGCGACAGGGGCTTCGATGGCACAGATACGCAGTATTTT
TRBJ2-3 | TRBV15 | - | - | CATSRGDKYTDTQYF | TGTGCCACCAGCAGAGGTGACAAATACACAGATACGCAGTATTTT
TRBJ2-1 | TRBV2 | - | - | CASTDRQGSYNEQFF | TGTGCCAGCACCGACCGGCAGGGGTCCTACAATGAGCAGTTCTTC
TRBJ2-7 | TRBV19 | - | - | CASSIEGAGNYEQYF | TGTGCCAGTAGTATAGAAGGGGCAGGGAACTACGAGCAGTACTTC
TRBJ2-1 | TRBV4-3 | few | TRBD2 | CASSQGRGGTNNEQFF | TGCGCCAGCAGCCAAGGGCGCGGGGGTACAAACAATGAGCAGTTCTTC
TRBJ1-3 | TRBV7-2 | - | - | CASAWGKGLDPISF | TGTGCCAGCGCCTGGGGGAAGGGACTCGATCCCATATCTTTT
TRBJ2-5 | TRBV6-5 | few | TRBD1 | CASSYQGAEETQYF | TGTGCCAGCAGTTACCAGGGGGCCGAGGAGACCCAGTACTTC
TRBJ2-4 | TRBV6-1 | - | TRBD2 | CASSELGFSGRGAKNIQYF | TGTGCCAGCAGTGAATTGGGGTTCAGCGGGAGGGGAGCCAAAAACATTCAGTACTTC
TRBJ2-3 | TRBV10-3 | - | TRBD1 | CAISYGQGETDTQYF | TGTGCCATCAGTTACGGGCAGGGGGAGACAGATACGCAGTATTTT
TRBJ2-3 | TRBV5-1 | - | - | CASSLRRGGVTDTQYF | TGCGCCAGCAGCTTGAGAAGGGGCGGGGTCACAGATACGCAGTATTTT
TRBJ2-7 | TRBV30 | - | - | CAWSVSYEQYF | TGTGCCTGGAGTGTGAGCTACGAGCAGTACTTC
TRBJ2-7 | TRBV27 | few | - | CASSLLIGAGSDEQYF | TGTGCCAGCAGTTTATTAATTGGGGCAGGATCGGACGAGCAGTACTTC
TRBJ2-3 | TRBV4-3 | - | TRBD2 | CASSQISGGGLDTQYF | TGCGCCAGCAGCCAGATTAGCGGGGGGGGACTGGATACGCAGTATTTT
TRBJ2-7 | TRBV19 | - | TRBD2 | CASSIAAERGVSYEQYF | TGTGCCAGTAGTATAGCGGCCGAGCGGGGGGTATCCTACGAGCAGTACTTC
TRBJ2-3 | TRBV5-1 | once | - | CASSSASVSTDTQYF | TGCGCCAGCAGCTCGGCTAGCGTTAGCACAGATACGCAGTATTTT
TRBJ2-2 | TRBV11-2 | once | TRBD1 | CASSSNRGSNTGELFF | TGTGCCAGCAGCTCTAACAGGGGCTCGAACACCGGGGAGCTGTTTTTT
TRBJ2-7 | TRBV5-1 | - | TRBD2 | CASSPRAGGPGEQYF | TGCGCCAGCAGCCCACGAGCGGGGGGCCCCGGGGAGCAGTACTTC
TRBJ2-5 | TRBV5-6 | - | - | CASSSTGTQYF | TGTGCCAGCAGCTCTACTGGGACACAGTACTTC
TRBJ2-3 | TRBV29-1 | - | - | CSVAEASTDTQYF | TGCAGCGTTGCGGAGGCTAGCACAGATACGCAGTATTTT
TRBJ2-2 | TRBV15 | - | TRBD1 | CATRRDRENTGELFF | TGTGCCACCAGACGGGACAGGGAGAACACCGGGGAGCTGTTTTTT
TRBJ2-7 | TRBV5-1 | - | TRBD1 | CASTRQGGYEQYF | TGCGCCAGCACACGACAGGGGGGCTACGAGCAGTACTTC
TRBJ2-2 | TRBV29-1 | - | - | CSVGLLNTGELFF | TGCAGCGTTGGACTACTCAACACCGGGGAGCTGTTTTTT
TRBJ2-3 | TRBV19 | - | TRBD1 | CASSLGQGGADTQYF | TGTGCCAGTAGCCTGGGACAGGGAGGGGCAGATACGCAGTATTTT
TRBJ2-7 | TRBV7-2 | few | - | CASSPPGAYEQYF | TGTGCCAGCAGCCCCCCGGGGGCCTACGAGCAGTACTTC
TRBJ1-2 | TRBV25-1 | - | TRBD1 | CASTHRDSNYGYTF | TGTGCCAGCACCCACCGGGACAGCAACTATGGCTACACCTTC
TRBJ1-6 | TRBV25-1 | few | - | CASSATQGSSYNSPLHF | TGTGCCAGCAGTGCGACTCAGGGCAGCTCCTATAATTCACCCCTCCACTTT
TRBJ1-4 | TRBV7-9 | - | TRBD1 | CASSLEGTGVEKLFF | TGTGCCAGCAGCTTAGAGGGGACAGGGGTGGAAAAACTGTTTTTT
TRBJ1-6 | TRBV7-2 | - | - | CASSLVGSSYNSPLHF | TGTGCCAGCAGCTTGGTGGGGAGCTCCTATAATTCACCCCTCCACTTT
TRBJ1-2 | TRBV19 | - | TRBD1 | CASSTDRDYGYTF | TGTGCCAGTAGTACGGACAGGGACTATGGCTACACCTTC
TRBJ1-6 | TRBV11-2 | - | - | CASSSGTSRSPLHF | TGTGCCAGCAGCTCCGGGACAAGTCGTTCACCCCTCCACTTT
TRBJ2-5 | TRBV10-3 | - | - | CAISETRDRETQYF | TGTGCCATCAGTGAGACCCGAGATCGAGAGACCCAGTACTTC
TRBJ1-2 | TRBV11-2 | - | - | CASSLPADGGDGYTF | TGTGCCAGCAGCTTGCCAGCGGACGGTGGGGATGGCTACACCTTC
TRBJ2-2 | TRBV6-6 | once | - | CASSRDRNTGELFF | TGTGCCAGCAGTCGCGACAGGAACACCGGGGAGCTGTTTTTT
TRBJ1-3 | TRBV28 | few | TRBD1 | CASSRGGTGTLSGNTIYF | TGTGCCAGCAGTCGGGGGGGGACAGGGACTCTCTCTGGAAACACCATATATTTT
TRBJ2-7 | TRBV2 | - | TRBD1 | CASSVRTGAYEQYF | TGTGCCAGCAGTGTACGGACAGGGGCCTACGAGCAGTACTTC
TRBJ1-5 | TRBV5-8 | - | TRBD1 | CASSPDRRGQPQHF | TGTGCCAGCAGCCCGGACAGGCGGGGTCAGCCCCAGCATTTT
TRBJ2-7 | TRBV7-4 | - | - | CASSLRGGWVCSYEQYF | TGTGCCAGCAGCTTAAGGGGGGGGTGGGTGTGCTCCTACGAGCAGTACTTC
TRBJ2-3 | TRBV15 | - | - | CATSGARADTQYF | TGTGCCACCAGCGGGGCCAGGGCCGATACGCAGTATTTT
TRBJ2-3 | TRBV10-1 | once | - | CASSESYPPQYF | TGCGCCAGCAGTGAGTCGTATCCCCCGCAGTATTTT